The 22 T cell receptor beta chains below were found in one sample sequenced in a study of spatial heterogeneity in lung cancer. TCRdb redid the calling of the 5' RACE reads with MiXCR, one entry per CDR3 protein. Here the sample spans roughly 72,000 distinct CDR3 sequences, 8% to 10% being singletons. The time point was: blood at routine non-recurrence follow-up after resection. The specimen comprised PBMCs, sampled at follow-up. These receptors all stem from a female donor with early-stage non-small cell lung cancer.

This clonotype was picked up many times. The chain joins TRBV4-2 to TRBJ2-3; D is ambiguous. This CDR3 has 12 residues. Germline-derived CDR1 and CDR2 are LGHNA and YNFKEQ. Trimming removed 2 bases at V and 4 bases at J, with 4 bases between. CDR3 nucleotides: TGTGCCAGCAGCCAAAGACCAGATACGCAGTATTTT. The encoded protein is CASSQRPDTQYF.

This clonotype was found many times. This chain connects TRBV30 to TRBJ2-1, with no clear D. Trimming took 3 bases from V and 9 from J, leaving 12 bases between them. The CDR3 totals 12 residues. CDR1 and CDR2 from the germline V gene are GTSNPN and SVGIG (reference sequence). As DNA, the CDR3 is TGTGCCTGGAGAGGAGAGGCCTTTGAGCAGTTCTTC. Its translation is CAWRGEAFEQFF.

This clonotype has at least ten counts. The gene calls are TRBV2 and TRBJ2-2; 7 bases are shared with TRBD1. CDR3 length: 13 residues. In germline, CDR1 is SNHLY, CDR2 FYNNEI. Unmatched junction bases numbered 3, after V lost 8 bases and J lost 3 bases. The CDR3 region has the DNA TGTGCCAGCCGAAGGGGGCACACCGGGGAGCTGTTTTTT. This translates into CASRRGHTGELFF.

As for this clonotype: This could be a read error, since a much larger clone is one nucleotide away. The chain employs TRBV14 and TRBJ2-7; the D is unclear. The CDR3 consists of 13 residues. Germline V gene sequence: CDR1 SGHDN, CDR2 FVKESK. CDR3 in amino acids: CASKQTSSYEQCF. The CDR3 DNA is TGTGCCAGCAAGCAAACGAGCTCCTACGAGCAGTGCTTC.

There are a few counts of this clonotype. V usage is TRBV9 and J usage is TRBJ2-2, with D possibly matching TRBD2 (5 bases). The V gene's germline CDR1 is SGDLS and CDR2 YYNGEE. The CDR3 runs to 13 residues. V shed 4 bases and J shed 6 bases, with 10 bases lying between them. The CDR3 nucleotides are TGTGCCAGCAGCCACGGAGGATCCGGGGAGCTGTTTTTT. Its translation: CASSHGGSGELFF.

In its sample, this clonotype was seen a few times. V gene TRBV9 combines with J gene TRBJ2-5, with D possibly being TRBD2 (6 bases). CDR3 length: 13 residues. The V end lost 3 bases, the J end lost 2 bases, and 8 bases lay between the germline ends. Germline assignment: CDR1 SGDLS and CDR2 YYNGEE. The CDR3 region is CASSAGGQETQYF. CDR3 bases: TGTGCCAGCAGCGCCGGAGGGCAAGAGACCCAGTACTTC. The full variable domain, its missing parts supplied by reference TRBV9 and TRBJ2-5, is DSGVTQTPKHLITATGQRVTLRCSPRSGDLSVYWYQQSLDQGLQFLIQYYNGEERAKGNILERFSAQQFPDLHSELNLSSLELGDSALYFCASSAGGQETQYFGPGTRLLVL.

This clonotype was seen many times. The chain recombines TRBV12-5 with TRBJ2-4; 11 nucleotides line up with TRBD2. The V gene end was trimmed by 6 bases and the J gene end by 6 bases; junction bases not matched to a gene: 4. Looked up from germline, CDR1 is LGHNT and CDR2 is FRNRAP. The CDR3 is made up of 14 amino acids. The DNA of the CDR3 is TGTGCTAGTGGCCTTAGCGGGAGGGCAAACATTCAGTACTTC. Protein sequence: CASGLSGRANIQYF. Complete variable domain (other parts from reference TRBV12-5 and TRBJ2-4): DARVTQTPRHKVTEMGQEVTMRCQPILGHNTVFWYRQTMMQGLELLAYFRNRAPLDDSGMPKDRFSAEMPDATLATLKIQPSEPRDSAVYFCASGLSGRANIQYFGAGTRLSVL.

The V call is TRBV11-2, the J call TRBJ1-4; the D is unclear. Germline V gene sequence: CDR1 SGHAT, CDR2 FQNNGV. The CDR3 is 13 residues long. The ends were cut back, 4 bases at V and 5 bases at J, with 8 bases in the middle. In DNA, the CDR3 is TGTGCCAGCAGCTCTGGAATCAATGAAAAACTGTTTTTT. Translation gives CASSSGINEKLFF.

This clonotype showed up many times. This sequence joins TRBV3-1 and TRBJ2-1, with 9 bases identical to TRBD1. J gave up 9 bases and V 0 bases, and 3 bases lay outside the gene matches. Germline loops: CDR1 LGHDT, CDR2 YNNKEL (reference sequence). CDR3 length: 14 amino acids. CDR3 sequence reads: CASSQEGTGSEQFF. The CDR3 bases are TGTGCCAGCAGCCAAGAAGGGACAGGGAGTGAGCAGTTCTTC.

The chain carries TRBV10-3 and TRBJ2-3; 10 nucleotides match TRBD1. The V and J ends lost 7 bases and 3 bases, in that order; junction bases with no gene match: 4. There are 14 residues in the CDR3. CDR1 is ENHRY, CDR2 SYGVKD, per germline. CDR3 loop: CAITDRGITDTQYF. For the CDR3, the DNA is TGTGCCATCACGGACAGGGGGATTACAGATACGCAGTATTTT.

In this sample, this clonotype turned up many times. The CDR3, as DNA: TGCATTCTCGGCGGGGAAAGGAACGAGCAGTACTTC. Protein: CILGGERNEQYF. This chain links TRBV20-1 with TRBJ2-7; maybe TRBD2 (6 bases). There are 12 residues in the CDR3. Per the germline V gene, CDR1 is DFQATT and CDR2 is SNEGSKA (reference sequence).

This clonotype was seen ten or more times. The chain joins TRBV12-3 or TRBV12-4 to TRBJ2-1, with TRBD2 as a possible D gene (6 bases). Trimming shortened V by 7 bases and J by 9 bases, and 16 bases separated the two germline ends. The CDR3 sequence is 13 residues long. CDR3: CASTRDWTTEQFF. Written as DNA, the CDR3 is TGTGCCAGCACTAGGGACTGGACAACTGAGCAGTTCTTC.

This clonotype appeared a few times. V usage is TRBV28 and J usage is TRBJ2-2; TRBD1 agrees at 10 bases. The CDR3 spans 15 residues. Trimming took 7 bases from V and 7 from J; bases not matched to a gene: 9. Germline assignment: CDR1 MDHEN and CDR2 SYDVKM. Written as DNA, the CDR3 is TGTGCCAGCACCACCGGGACAGGGGTTATCGGGGAGCTGTTTTTT. Encoded protein: CASTTGTGVIGELFF.

The chain combines TRBV19 with TRBJ2-1, with 7 nucleotides matching TRBD2. Per germline, CDR1 LNHDA and CDR2 SQIVND (reference sequence). CDR3 size: 13 residues. Unmatched junction bases numbered 3, after V lost 6 bases and J lost 4 bases. CDR3 sequence reads: CASRASGYNEQFF. As DNA, the CDR3 is TGTGCCAGTAGGGCTAGCGGATACAATGAGCAGTTCTTC.

J is TRBJ2-6 and V is TRBV20-1; D gene uncertain. The CDR3 has 13 amino acids. Per germline, CDR1 DFQATT and CDR2 SNEGSKA (reference sequence). The germline V and J ends were trimmed by 1 base and 1 base, with 2 bases remaining between them. In DNA form, the CDR3 reads TGCAGTGCTAGAGTATCTGGGGCCAACGTCCTGACTTTC. This translates into CSARVSGANVLTF.

This clonotype came up many times. The chain is built from TRBV5-1 and TRBJ2-7, with TRBD2 as a possible D gene (6 bases). Trimming left V 4 bases short and J 1 base short, with 12 bases between. The CDR3 length is 14 residues. The germline gives CDR1 SGHRS, CDR2 YFSETQ. The CDR3 bases are TGCGCCAGCAGCCCAGCGGGTGGGTCCTACGAGCAGTACTTC. It encodes CASSPAGGSYEQYF.

Ten or more counts support this clonotype. This chain joins TRBV12-3 or TRBV12-4 and TRBJ2-6; D gene ambiguous. This CDR3 spans 15 amino acids. Trimming shortened V by 6 bases and J by 2 bases, and 11 bases separated the two germline ends. The CDR3 loop reads CASSPTGTGANVLTF. CDR3 nucleotide sequence: TGTGCCAGCAGCCCAACGGGTACTGGGGCCAACGTCCTGACTTTC.

Ten or more counts support this clonotype. The chain recombines TRBV29-1 with TRBJ2-7; TRBD1 matches 7 bases. Germline V CDR1 and CDR2: SQVTM, ANQGSEA. The CDR3 is 15 residues long. J was trimmed by 1 base and V by 2 bases; bases with no gene match: 8. CDR3 nucleotides: TGCAGCGTTGAAAGGGGGACAGCCAATTCCTACGAGCAGTACTTC. Its translation is CSVERGTANSYEQYF.

The chain combines TRBV20-1 with TRBJ2-5; TRBD2 matches at 7 bases. V lost 0 bases to trimming and J lost 2 bases; unmatched junction nucleotides: 6. Germline V gene sequence: CDR1 DFQATT, CDR2 SNEGSKA (reference sequence). The CDR3 totals 15 residues. CDR3 residues: CSARDRGRGQETQYF. CDR3 sequence (DNA): TGCAGTGCTAGAGATCGGGGGAGGGGACAAGAGACCCAGTACTTC.

This clonotype was detected ten times or more. The chain carries TRBV28 and TRBJ1-2; 9 bases are shared with TRBD1. Trimming at V came to 8 bases and at J to 7 bases, leaving 5 bases not matched to a gene. This CDR3 comprises 12 residues. Germline V gene sequence: CDR1 MDHEN, CDR2 SYDVKM. Here the CDR3 DNA reads TGTGCCAGCTGGGGGACAGGGTCTGGCTACACCTTC. It yields the protein CASWGTGSGYTF.

This clonotype was found many times. This chain connects TRBV23-1 to TRBJ2-1; TRBD2 aligns across 7 bases. TRBV23-1 is an ORF for which the function is uncertain. This CDR3 region has 14 residues. Trimming removed 6 bases from V and 0 bases from J; junction bases left unmatched: 2. The CDR3: CASRTSSSYNEQFF. The CDR3 bases are TGCGCCAGCAGGACTAGCAGCTCCTACAATGAGCAGTTCTTC.

The gene calls are TRBV5-1 and TRBJ2-6; D remains ambiguous. The CDR3 runs 15 residues. V shed 5 bases and J shed 1 base, with 10 bases lying between them. The V gene's germline CDR1 is SGHRS and CDR2 YFSETQ. The DNA for the CDR3 is TGCGCCAGCAGACGGGTGGTATCTGGGGCCAACGTCCTGACTTTC. As protein: CASRRVVSGANVLTF. Full variable domain (outside the CDR3, taken from reference TRBV5-1 and TRBJ2-6): KAGVTQTPRYLIKTRGQQVTLSCSPISGHRSVSWYQQTPGQGLQFLFEYFSETQRNKGNFPGRFSGRQFSNSRSEMNVSTLELGDSALYLCASRRVVSGANVLTFGAGSRLTVL.